This T cell receptor beta chain was identified in a study of T cell responses to AZD1222 COVID-19 vaccine. Only in-frame clones appear in the TCRdb table, and some are missing; sequencing was by immunoSEQ multiplex PCR. The data contain more than 70,000 clones, roughly nine tenths of them singletons. General study points: Donors skewed white British and female; clonal diversity was possibly underestimated.

About this clone itself: Its target is not known.

Per germline, CDR1 MNHEY and CDR2 SMNVEV (reference sequence). V was pared by 7 bases and J by 2 bases, with 14 bases between. The CDR3 is made up of 15 amino acids. The specimen was peripheral blood, collected on day 0 of AZD1222 vaccination. V usage is TRBV27 and J usage is TRBJ2-2; D unclear. This receptor was identified in an adult in good health. This CDR3 reads CASTPGHTNTGELFF. The CDR3 bases are TGTGCCAGCACCCCGGGTCATACAAACACCGGGGAGCTGTTTTTT.